This T cell receptor beta chain was observed in a study of blood T cell repertoires in COVID-19 (dated by TCRdb to 2020 to 2021). Looking at the study overall: Samples covering the acute and convalescent phases of COVID-19 were provided by collaborators in the United States, Italy and Spain. The prospective study material was composed of cDNA or gDNA derived from T cells, B-cell-depleted T cells, or PBMCs. The repertoires were released in a freely available public database meant as a resource for research on the immune response to SARS-CoV-2. Samples came from the ongoing ImmuneRACE study (first 160 participants) plus 1,254 subjects from 6 global collaborators. The sample metadata nearly always contained a de-identified subject ID, COVID-19 status, age in years and sex. Where available, HLA class I and class II types were taken from metadata supplied by the sample provider and were not determined by assay-based typing. Subjects who had been exposed to COVID-19, were actively infected with it, or had recovered from it provided the deeply sampled blood TCRbeta repertoires that made up the dataset. The investigation overall reported the following: The quantity of clinical and demographic metadata differed by source and by participant and was supplied without curation.

Concerning this clone itself: It has no known antigen specificity. Nothing much larger sits one base from this clone, and base qualities are not available.

The immunoSEQ Assay, a bias-controlled multiplex PCR, was used to amplify TCRbeta CDR3 regions from genomic DNA. Turning to the authors' computational methods: The number of nucleated cells in each sample was estimated from the amplification of reference gene primers within the assay. Sequence reads were collapsed and filtered to measure the absolute abundance of every unique TCRbeta CDR3 rearrangement. Productive Simpson clonality was computed per sample as the square root of Simpson's diversity index over productive rearrangements. TCRdb took over this immuneACCESS table, retaining in-frame rearrangements with V and J assigned. Such tables are incomplete; in checked studies, under half of the missing clones stem from an unresolved V gene, and the remainder is unexplained. Clone size and V and J calls were adopted from that table, with D and trimming inferred from the DNA. The sample records approximately 160,000 clones, roughly 84% of which are singletons. The ten largest make up 5.5% to 7% of the sample.

Whole blood was collected in K2EDTA tubes by collaborating institutions according to the institutions' own protocols. Collaborator samples were shipped for TCRbeta analysis as frozen whole blood, isolated PBMCs, or DNA extracted from either sample type. The sample was peripheral blood. This sequence originates from a man in his fifties or sixties with active or convalescent COVID-19.

The CDR3 amino acid sequence is: CATFLQGFVREGSQNTEAFF. In nucleotide form, the sequence is TGTGCCACGTTCTTACAGGGCTTCGTTCGGGAGGGCTCGCAGAACACTGAAGCTTTCTTT. Recombination joined TRBV21-1 with TRBJ1-1. TRBV21-1 is a pseudogene locus. Inclusive of the bounding cysteine and phenylalanine, the CDR3 is 20 residues long. Of the read, only the CDR3 DNA is kept; its 60 bases are in frame from base 1.